This T cell receptor beta chain emerged from a study of a mutant IDH1 vaccine in newly diagnosed glioma. Study details: The earlier regimen, radiotherapy, temozolomide, or both, was most often both. Points from the study as a whole: Immune responses induced by the vaccine were seen in 93.3% of patients, spanning multiple MHC alleles.

The germline CDR1 and CDR2 sequences are SEHNR and FQNEAQ (reference sequence). The CDR3 loop spans 13 amino acids. Trimming cost V 5 bases and J 5 bases, with 9 bases left between them. Concerning this clone itself: Its target is unknown.

Clones were read by immunoSEQ multiplex PCR, and TCRdb kept only the in-frame ones, dropping some. The sample includes about 67,000 clones, 83% of them seen just once. As for time point: baseline, week 1 (first vaccination visit). Treatment indicated: pre-vaccination baseline after standard-of-care therapy. V gene TRBV7-9 combines with J gene TRBJ2-2; D is unresolved. Material: peripheral blood mononuclear cells (PBMCs), obtained from a glioma patient treated with radiotherapy, temozolomide or both. The source of this sequence is a woman younger than 30 with glioma. Some clones in this sample may be carry-over from other donors' samples. The CDR3 DNA reads as TGTGCCAGCAGCCGCAGCGAGACCGGGGAGCTGTTTTTT. This gives the protein CASSRSETGELFF.